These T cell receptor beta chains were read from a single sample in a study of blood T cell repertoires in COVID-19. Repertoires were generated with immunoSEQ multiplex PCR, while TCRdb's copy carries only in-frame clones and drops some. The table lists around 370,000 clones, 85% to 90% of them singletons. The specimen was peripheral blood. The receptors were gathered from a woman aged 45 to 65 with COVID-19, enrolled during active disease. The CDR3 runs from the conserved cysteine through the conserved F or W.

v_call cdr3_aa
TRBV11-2 CASSSRLAGGEQFF
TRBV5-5 CASSPPSGRRTGELFF
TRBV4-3 CASSQDGGFGNTIYF
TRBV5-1 CASSSNTRQGAPNTEAFF
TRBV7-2 CASSYPTGGAYEQYF
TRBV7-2 CASSLGAGANVLTF
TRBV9 CASSRDNMNTEAFF
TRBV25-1 CANTGWQEAGSTDTQYF
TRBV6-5 CASRRTGQGDSPLHF
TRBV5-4 CASSFSGTETQYF
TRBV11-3 CASSLLSYQETQYF
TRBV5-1 CASSLLRGNTEAFF
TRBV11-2 CASSLDAQGAYEQFF
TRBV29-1 CSVAGTGREKLFF
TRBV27 CASSFVTSGIYEQYF
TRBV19 CASSRDRGQNQPQHF
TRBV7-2 CASSFGGRNEKLFF
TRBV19 CASSMGGQNYGYTF
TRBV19 CASSARQNTEAFF
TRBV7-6 CASSLGGQRTTDTQYF
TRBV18 CASSPFGGSSQPQHF
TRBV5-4 CASSWGGSETQYF
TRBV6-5 CASSYLAPPGANVLTF
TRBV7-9 CASSAQGLYGYTF
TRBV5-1 CASSLGGVGYEQYF
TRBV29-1 CSVGWTANTEAFF
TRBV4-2 CASSQDERSGNEKLFF
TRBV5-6 CASSLAGSTNEKLFF
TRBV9 CASSVDGLAYEQYF
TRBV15 CATSRERDPYNEQFF
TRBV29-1 CSVEGQSSEAFF
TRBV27 CASSLSSGGGTEAFF
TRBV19 CASSILQGSDQPQHF
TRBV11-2 CASSFLAGGPTDTQYF
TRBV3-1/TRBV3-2 CASSQGQSFNEQFF
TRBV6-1 CASSEDYRNTEAFF
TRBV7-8 CASSLQGRGRFTAGYTF
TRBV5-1 CASSLGTGTEKLFF
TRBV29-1 CSGTRGFNTEAFF
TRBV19 CASSPRHRGSLDYGYTF